The entry that follows covers one T cell receptor beta chain sequence. Its antigen is unknown. Germline CDR1 reads MNHEY; CDR2 reads SVGAGI. This CDR3 region has 14 residues. V gave up 5 bases and J gave up 7 bases; unmatched junction bases: 3. These data are taken from a study of PD-1 blockade in classical Hodgkin lymphoma. For the study at large: A 3 mg/kg intravenous dose of nivolumab was received by patients every 2 weeks. The study's findings and limits: Complete responders' diversity at baseline resembled that of newly diagnosed patients. In newly diagnosed patients, baseline TCR diversity was reportedly below that of healthy donors.

All patients experienced relapse after autologous stem cell transplantation, and brentuximab vedotin exposure was variable. Complete response, partial response or progressive disease constituted the best responses recorded. Measured with immunoSEQ multiplex PCR; TCRdb has only the in-frame clones, and not every one. The sample records more than 45,000 clones, just under 75% being singletons. This receptor was obtained from a human donor with classical Hodgkin lymphoma. J is TRBJ2-1 and V is TRBV6-5; TRBD2 matches 12 bases. The starting material was peripheral blood mononuclear cells (PBMCs), obtained before the second cycle of nivolumab. CDR3 bases: TGTGCCAGCAGTGGACTAGCGGGACCGAATGAGCAGTTCTTC. Protein sequence: CASSGLAGPNEQFF.